The present TCR beta chain was sequenced within a study of blood T cell repertoires in COVID-19. Study-level background: Samples came from the United States, Italy and Spain, spanning acute and convalescent COVID-19. T cells, B-cell-depleted T cells, or PBMCs supplied cDNA or gDNA.

With 4 bases clipped from V and 8 bases from J, the junction kept 15 bases outside the gene matches. This CDR3 region has 16 residues. Germline V CDR1 and CDR2: SGDLS, YYNGEE. Original processing methods: How many nucleated cells were present was estimated from reference gene primer amplification. This table comes from immunoSEQ multiplex PCR, and its TCRdb copy is limited to in-frame clones, with some not included. V and J calls plus clone size are reproduced from that table; the DNA served to infer D and trimming. The sample lists about 160,000 clones, roughly 88% seen once, with about 2.3% in the top ten.

The chain carries TRBV9 and TRBJ1-2; 9 bases are a match to TRBD1. What was sequenced was peripheral blood. The receptor was derived from a man aged 18 to 30 with acute or convalescent COVID-19. DNA of the CDR3: TGTGCCAGCAGCTTAACCGGGACAGGGCTTTCACGGGGCTACACCTTC. As protein: CASSLTGTGLSRGYTF.